This T cell receptor beta chain was captured in a study of T cells in Graves' hyperthyroidism and ophthalmopathy (dated by TCRdb to the late 2010s). Background on the whole study: Peripheral blood was collected at initial diagnosis, before any treatment. A discovery cohort of about a hundred patients, 43 with Graves' ophthalmopathy and approximately 55 with stable Graves' hyperthyroidism, was used to find distinguishing TCR V-J signatures. Prospective prediction of ophthalmopathy was tested in an independent validation cohort consisting of 18 to 20 hyperthyroidism patients and approximately 16 patients who later progressed to ophthalmopathy. The 100 or so discovery patients were randomly split 7:3 into training and test sets. In roughly six Graves' hyperthyroidism patients, the study also compared T-cell repertoires from thyroid tissue with T-cell repertoires from blood. After blood sampling, hyperthyroidism patients were treated with methimazole at a starting dose of 30 mg daily, and ophthalmopathy patients were treated with high-dose intravenous methylprednisolone. The paper reports TCR Vbeta CDR3 sequencing of approximately 130 peripheral blood samples: 43 ophthalmopathy, around 80 hyperthyroidism and approximately 17 progressor patients. Overall results and qualifications from the work: Sample size was not statistically predetermined, and investigators were not blinded to group allocation. Ophthalmopathy was separated from stable hyperthyroidism by a 13 V-J signature model, with approximately 86% sensitivity and approximately 81% specificity obtained in cross-validation and 80%/75% obtained in testing. In validation, progression to ophthalmopathy was predicted by the model with almost 71% sensitivity and around 75% specificity, a median of roughly 6 months before onset. Most expanded thyroid clonotypes (frequency above 0.001) were also detected in blood, a finding suggesting that blood repertoires may reflect thyroid immune responses.

Remarks on this clonotype: Its antigen has not been determined. Since a much larger clone is just one base distant, this may be a read error.

TCR beta CDR3 regions were amplified from RNA transcripts. For the first round of RT-PCR on the TCR CDR3, the HTBI primer set was used together with the Qiagen OneStep RT-PCR kit. The libraries were constructed in a second round of multiplex PCR and then size-selected and purified. Sequencing of the libraries was done on an Illumina HiSeq2000 using paired-end 100 bp reads. As for the authors' bioinformatics: SOAPnuke was used to process the raw data, with reads discarded if the reads contained adapters or uncalled bases, had a mean Phred below 15, or lacked an exact constant-primer or identifier match. High-quality paired reads were merged using COPE v1.2.5, and each unique nucleotide sequence was defined as a clonotype. Clonotypes were aligned to IMGT TRBV, TRBD and TRBJ reference segments using MiTCR v1.1. Only V-J combinations with frequency above 0.0001, covering about 99% of repertoires, were analysed. A TCS score was defined as the ratio of F50 (clonal expansion) to E x V (chaos), with BLOSUM62-based TCRdist applied between CDR3 peptides within each V-J. Welch's t-statistics and random forest reduced around 520 V-J features to 13, which were used in a naive Bayes classifier (R e1071). In TCRdb, the public reads were trimmed at Q25 with fastp and aligned with MiXCR, with productive beta chains retained. Under each unique CDR3 protein, matching rows form one entry showing the most common genes and DNA. TCRdb, rather than the study authors, made the V and J calls. The sample table holds more than 500,000 distinct CDR3 sequences, of which 15% to 20% were seen once. The ten most abundant clones make up approximately 32% of the sample.

The germline V gene yields SGHTA for CDR1 and FQGNSA for CDR2. The CDR3, cysteine through phenylalanine, is 14 amino acids long. The DNA shown is the 42-base CDR3, in frame from base 1. In the ophthalmopathy patients, disease was moderately to severely active, with a Clinical Activity Score of 3 or more, a NOSPECS grade of 4 or more, and a duration of less than 3 months. Exclusion was applied to patients with uncontrolled infections, other autoimmune diseases, pregnancy or lactation. Diagnoses were based on clinical symptoms, serum thyroxine and TRAb, thyroid ultrasound and orbital computed tomography. PBMCs were isolated from roughly 10 ml of fresh peripheral blood by Ficoll-Paque density gradient centrifugation. Trizol reagent was used to extract total RNA, and RNA quality was then checked on an Agilent 2100 Bioanalyzer.

The TCR comes from a woman aged 30 to 39 with Graves' ophthalmopathy. The sequence links TRBV7-2 to TRBJ2-1, with the D segment identity uncertain. The sequenced material came from blood. The nucleotide sequence reads TGTGCCAGCATGTCCCTTGGATTCTTCAATGAGCAGCTCTTC. Its amino acids are CASMSLGFFNEQLF.